This TCR beta chain derives from a study of Graves' ophthalmopathy and Graves' hyperthyroidism. Findings and limits, study-wide: For separating ophthalmopathy from stable hyperthyroidism, a 13-signature model gave approximately 90% sensitivity and around 76% specificity.

Amplification of TCR beta CDR3 regions used RNA transcripts. The workflow started with a first-round RT-PCR run with HTBI primers and then moved on to a second-round multiplex PCR. A single record per CDR3 protein comes from TCRdb applying MiXCR to the multiplex PCR reads. The table has over a million distinct CDR3 sequences, about 36% seen once. Looked up from germline, CDR1 is SGHTA and CDR2 is FQGNSA. The CDR3 extends over 12 amino acids. V was cut by 6 bases and J by 5 bases, with 8 bases left in between. This clonotype was observed many times. Its antigen is not identified. Included hyperthyroidism patients were aged 18 to 65 and newly diagnosed (under 2 months' duration). Additional autoimmune diseases, uncontrolled infections, pregnancy or lactation disqualified patients. Diagnostic conclusions were grounded in clinical symptoms, serum thyroxine, TRAb, thyroid ultrasound and orbital computed tomography.

The chain carries TRBV7-2 and TRBJ1-3; no firm D call. This sequence originates from an adult man with Graves' hyperthyroidism. Sequenced material: peripheral blood or thyroid tissue (not recorded which). DNA for the CDR3: TGTGCCAGCAGTTCTGAAAGAAACACCATATATTTT. Encoded protein: CASSSERNTIYF.